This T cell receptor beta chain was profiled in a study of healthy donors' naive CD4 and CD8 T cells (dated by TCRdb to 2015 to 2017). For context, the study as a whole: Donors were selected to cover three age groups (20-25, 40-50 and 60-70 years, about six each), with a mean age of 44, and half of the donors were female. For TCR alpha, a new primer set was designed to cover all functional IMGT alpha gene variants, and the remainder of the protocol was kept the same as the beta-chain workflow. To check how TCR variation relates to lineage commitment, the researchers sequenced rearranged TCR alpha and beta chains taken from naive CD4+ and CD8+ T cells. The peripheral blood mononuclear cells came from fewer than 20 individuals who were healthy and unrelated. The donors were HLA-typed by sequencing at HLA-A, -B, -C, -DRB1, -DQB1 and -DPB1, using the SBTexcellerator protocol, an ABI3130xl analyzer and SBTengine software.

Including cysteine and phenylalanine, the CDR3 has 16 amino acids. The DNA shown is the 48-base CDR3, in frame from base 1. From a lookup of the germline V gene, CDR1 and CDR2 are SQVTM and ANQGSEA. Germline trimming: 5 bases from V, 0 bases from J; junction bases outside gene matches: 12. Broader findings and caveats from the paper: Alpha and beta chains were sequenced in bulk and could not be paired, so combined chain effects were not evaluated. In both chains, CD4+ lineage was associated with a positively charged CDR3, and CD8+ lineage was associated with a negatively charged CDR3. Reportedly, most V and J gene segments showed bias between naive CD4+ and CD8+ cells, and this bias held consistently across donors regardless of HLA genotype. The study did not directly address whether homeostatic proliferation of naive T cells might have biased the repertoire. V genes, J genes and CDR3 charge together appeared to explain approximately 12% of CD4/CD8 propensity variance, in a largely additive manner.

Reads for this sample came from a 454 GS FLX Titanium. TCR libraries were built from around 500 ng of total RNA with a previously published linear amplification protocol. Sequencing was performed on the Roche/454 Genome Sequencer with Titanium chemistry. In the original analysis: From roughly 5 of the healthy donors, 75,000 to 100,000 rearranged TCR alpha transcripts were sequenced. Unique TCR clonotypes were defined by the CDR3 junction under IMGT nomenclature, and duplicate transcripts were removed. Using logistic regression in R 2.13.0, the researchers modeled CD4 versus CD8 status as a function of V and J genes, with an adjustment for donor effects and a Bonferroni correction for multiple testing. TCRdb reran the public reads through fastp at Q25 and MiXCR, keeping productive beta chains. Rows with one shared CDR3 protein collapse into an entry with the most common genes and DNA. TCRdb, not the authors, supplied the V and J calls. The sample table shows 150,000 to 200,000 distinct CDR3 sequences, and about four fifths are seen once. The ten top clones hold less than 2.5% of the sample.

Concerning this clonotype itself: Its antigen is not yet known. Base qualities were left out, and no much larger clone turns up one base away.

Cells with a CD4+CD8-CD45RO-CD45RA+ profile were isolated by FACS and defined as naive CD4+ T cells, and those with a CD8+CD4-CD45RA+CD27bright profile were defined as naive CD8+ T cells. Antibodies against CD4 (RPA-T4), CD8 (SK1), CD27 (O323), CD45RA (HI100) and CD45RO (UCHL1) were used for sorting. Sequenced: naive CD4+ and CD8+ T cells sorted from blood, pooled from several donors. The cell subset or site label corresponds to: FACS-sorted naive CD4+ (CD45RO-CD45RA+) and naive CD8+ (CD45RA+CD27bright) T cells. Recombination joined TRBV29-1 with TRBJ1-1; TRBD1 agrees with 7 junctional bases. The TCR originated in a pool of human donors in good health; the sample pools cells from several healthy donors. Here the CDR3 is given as CSVLGDRVFMNTEAFF. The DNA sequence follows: TGCAGCGTTCTAGGGGACAGAGTTTTTATGAACACTGAAGCTTTCTTT.